This T cell receptor beta chain was identified in a study of blood T cell repertoires in COVID-19. Assignment of participants to cohorts was predicated upon participant-reported clinical history. Cohort 3 recovered donors had two negative PCRs, clearance, or symptom resolution. CDR3 size: 12 residues. V dropped 9 bases and J dropped 4 bases, with 11 bases sitting between them. From germline, CDR1 is SGHRS and CDR2 YFSETQ. Produced via immunoSEQ multiplex PCR; TCRdb's table is partial and in-frame only. This table has 490,000 or so clones, roughly nine tenths appearing once. The sequence was collected from a woman between 55 and 75 years old who had recovered from COVID-19. The sequencing input was PBMCs or T cells enriched from blood (not recorded which). V and J are TRBV5-1 and TRBJ1-5; perhaps TRBD1 as D (6 bases). The CDR3 nucleotides are TGCGCCACCGAGGGGGTAAATCAGCCCCAGCATTTT. Protein: CATEGVNQPQHF.